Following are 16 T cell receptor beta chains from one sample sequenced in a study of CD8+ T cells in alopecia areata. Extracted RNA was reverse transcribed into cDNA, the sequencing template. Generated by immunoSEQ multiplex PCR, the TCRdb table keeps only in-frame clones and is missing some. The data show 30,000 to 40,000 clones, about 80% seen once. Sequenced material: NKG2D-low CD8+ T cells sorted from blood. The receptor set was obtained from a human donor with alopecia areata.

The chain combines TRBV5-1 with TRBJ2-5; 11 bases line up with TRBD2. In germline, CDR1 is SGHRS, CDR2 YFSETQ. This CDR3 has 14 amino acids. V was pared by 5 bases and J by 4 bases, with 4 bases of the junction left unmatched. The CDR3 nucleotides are TGCGCCAGCAGTATAGCGGGGGGGCCAGAGACCCAGTACTTC. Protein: CASSIAGGPETQYF.

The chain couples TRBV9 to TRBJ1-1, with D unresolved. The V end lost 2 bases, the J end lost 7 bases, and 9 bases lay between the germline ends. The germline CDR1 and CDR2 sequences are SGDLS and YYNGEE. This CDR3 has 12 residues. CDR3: CASSVGKGEAFF. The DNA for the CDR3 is TGTGCCAGCAGCGTTGGGAAGGGTGAAGCTTTCTTT.

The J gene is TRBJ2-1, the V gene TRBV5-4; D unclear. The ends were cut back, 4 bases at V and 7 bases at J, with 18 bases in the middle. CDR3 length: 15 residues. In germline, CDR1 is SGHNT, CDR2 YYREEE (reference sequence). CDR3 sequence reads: CASSQEETGFNEQFF. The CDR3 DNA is TGTGCCAGCAGCCAAGAGGAGACTGGTTTTAATGAGCAGTTCTTC.

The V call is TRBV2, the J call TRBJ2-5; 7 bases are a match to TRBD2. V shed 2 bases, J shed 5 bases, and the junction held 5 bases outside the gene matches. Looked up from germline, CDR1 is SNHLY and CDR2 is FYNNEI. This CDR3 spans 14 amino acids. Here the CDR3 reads CASSEFQGGETQYF. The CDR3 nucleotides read TGTGCCAGCAGTGAATTCCAGGGAGGGGAGACCCAGTACTTC.

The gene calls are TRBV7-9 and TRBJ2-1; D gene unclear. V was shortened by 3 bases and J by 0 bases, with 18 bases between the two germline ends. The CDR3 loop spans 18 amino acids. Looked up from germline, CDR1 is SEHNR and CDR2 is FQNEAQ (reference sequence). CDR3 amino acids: CASSFPTEARSSYNEQFF. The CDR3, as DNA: TGTGCCAGCAGCTTCCCCACCGAAGCGCGTAGCTCCTACAATGAGCAGTTCTTC.

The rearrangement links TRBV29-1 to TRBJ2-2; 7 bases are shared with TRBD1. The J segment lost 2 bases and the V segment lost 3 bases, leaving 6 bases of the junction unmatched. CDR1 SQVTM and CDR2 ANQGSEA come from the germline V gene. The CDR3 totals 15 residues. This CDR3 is CSVESGTVNTGELFF. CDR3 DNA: TGCAGCGTTGAGTCCGGGACAGTTAACACCGGGGAGCTGTTTTTT.

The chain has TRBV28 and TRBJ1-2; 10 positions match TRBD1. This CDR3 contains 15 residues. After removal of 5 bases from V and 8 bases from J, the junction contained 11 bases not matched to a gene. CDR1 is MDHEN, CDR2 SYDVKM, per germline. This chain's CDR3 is CASSTHVGQGMGYTF. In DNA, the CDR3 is TGTGCCAGCAGTACCCACGTGGGACAGGGGATGGGCTACACCTTC.

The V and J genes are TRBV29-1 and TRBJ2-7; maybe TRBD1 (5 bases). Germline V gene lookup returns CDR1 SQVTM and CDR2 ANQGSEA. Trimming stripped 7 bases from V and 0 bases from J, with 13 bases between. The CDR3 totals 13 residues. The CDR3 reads CSAEFRDSYEQYF. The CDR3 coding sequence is TGCAGCGCCGAGTTCAGGGACTCCTACGAGCAGTACTTC.

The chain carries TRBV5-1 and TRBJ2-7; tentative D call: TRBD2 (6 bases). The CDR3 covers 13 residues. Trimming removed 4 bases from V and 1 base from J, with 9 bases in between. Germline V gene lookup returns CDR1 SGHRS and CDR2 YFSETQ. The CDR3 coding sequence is TGCGCCAGCAGCCCGGGACTTTCCTACGAGCAGTACTTC. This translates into CASSPGLSYEQYF.

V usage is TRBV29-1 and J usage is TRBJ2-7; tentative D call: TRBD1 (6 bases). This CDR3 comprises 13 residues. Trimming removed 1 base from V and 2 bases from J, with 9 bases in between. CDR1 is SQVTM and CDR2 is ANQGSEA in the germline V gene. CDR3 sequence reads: CSVEGTAPYEQYF. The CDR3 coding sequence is TGCAGCGTTGAAGGGACAGCACCCTACGAGCAGTACTTC.

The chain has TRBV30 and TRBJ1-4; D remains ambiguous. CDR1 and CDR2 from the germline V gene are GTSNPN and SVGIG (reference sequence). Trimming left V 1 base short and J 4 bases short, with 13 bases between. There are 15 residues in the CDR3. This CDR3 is CAWSEWGADNEKLFF. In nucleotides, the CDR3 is TGTGCCTGGAGTGAATGGGGTGCGGATAATGAAAAACTGTTTTTT. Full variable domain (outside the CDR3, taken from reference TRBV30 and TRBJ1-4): SQTIHQWPATLVQPVGSPLSLECTVEGTSNPNLYWYRQAAGRGLQLLFYSVGIGQISSEVPQNLSASRPQDRQFILSSKKLLLSDSGFYLCAWSEWGADNEKLFFGSGTQLSVL.

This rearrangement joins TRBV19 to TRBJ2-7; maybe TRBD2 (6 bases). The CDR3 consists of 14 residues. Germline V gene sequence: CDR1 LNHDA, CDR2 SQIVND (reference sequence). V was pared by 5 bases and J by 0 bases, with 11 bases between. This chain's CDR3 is CASSFGGSSYEQYF. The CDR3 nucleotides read TGTGCCAGTAGTTTTGGGGGGTCCTCCTACGAGCAGTACTTC.

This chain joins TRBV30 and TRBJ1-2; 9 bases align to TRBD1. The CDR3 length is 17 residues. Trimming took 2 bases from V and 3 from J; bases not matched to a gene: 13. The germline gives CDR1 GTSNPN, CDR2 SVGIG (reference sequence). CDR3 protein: CAWSPLTGGEKYYGYTF. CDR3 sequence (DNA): TGTGCCTGGAGTCCCCTGACAGGGGGGGAGAAATACTATGGCTACACCTTC.

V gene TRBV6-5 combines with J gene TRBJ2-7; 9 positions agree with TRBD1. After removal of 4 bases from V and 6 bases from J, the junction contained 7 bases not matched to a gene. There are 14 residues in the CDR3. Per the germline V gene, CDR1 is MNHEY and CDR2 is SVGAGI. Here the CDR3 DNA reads TGTGCCAGCAGTTCGGGGACAGGGTACGCCGAGCAGTACTTC. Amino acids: CASSSGTGYAEQYF.

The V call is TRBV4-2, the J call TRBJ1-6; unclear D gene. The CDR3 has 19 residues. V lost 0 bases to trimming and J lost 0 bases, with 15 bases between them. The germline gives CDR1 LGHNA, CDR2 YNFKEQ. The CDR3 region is CASSQEKQRGYSYNSPLHF. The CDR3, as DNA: TGTGCCAGCAGCCAAGAAAAGCAACGAGGGTACTCCTATAATTCACCCCTCCACTTT.

This CDR3 reads CSVEEEGDSRSYEQYF. The CDR3 nucleotides read TGCAGCGTTGAAGAAGAGGGGGACAGCCGCTCCTACGAGCAGTACTTC. The chain joins TRBV29-1 to TRBJ2-7; TRBD1 agrees at 7 bases. V lost 0 bases to trimming and J lost 0 bases; unmatched junction nucleotides: 8. This CDR3 contains 16 residues. Germline assignment: CDR1 SQVTM and CDR2 ANQGSEA.